The entry that follows covers one T cell receptor beta chain sequence. TCRdb keeps only in-frame clones here, not all; method: immunoSEQ multiplex PCR. The data show about 66,000 clones, with 70% to 80% seen just once and 1.6% held by the top ten. This sample is drawn from a study of OX40 agonist ivuxolimab in advanced cancers. The germline gives CDR1 SGHRS, CDR2 YFSETQ. This CDR3 is built from 15 residues. The source of this sequence is an adult with an advanced solid tumor such as melanoma, head and neck, liver or kidney cancer. The chain combines TRBV5-1 with TRBJ2-5, with 7 bases fitting TRBD1. The J call is doubtful: the DNA matches TRBJ2-7 better. The sample in question was CD4+ or CD8+ T cells sorted from blood, obtained in a trial of the OX40 agonist ivuxolimab. The CDR3 DNA sequence: TGCGCCAGCGGACCGGGCGTAGGGGGCTTCTACGAGCAGTACTTC. This codes for CASGPGVGGFYEQYF.